This entry lists 12 T cell receptor beta chains sequenced from one sample in a study of blood T cells in healthy people across ages. Primed by a sample-barcoded 5' primer and a J-beta primer mix, a second PCR proceeded for roughly 6 to 12 cycles. In TCRdb, the 5' RACE reads were re-called with MiXCR into one record per CDR3 protein. The table lists 700,000 or so distinct CDR3 sequences, 35% to 50% of them singletons, with 30% in the top ten. The sequenced sample consisted of blood. All receptors derive from an elderly man in good health.

This chain uses TRBV4-1 with TRBJ1-5; the D gene is possibly TRBD1 (6 bases). V was trimmed by 1 base and J by 2 bases, leaving 12 bases between them. This CDR3 spans 16 amino acids. Per the germline V gene, CDR1 is MGHRA and CDR2 is YSYEKL. The CDR3 DNA follows: TGCGCCAGCAGCCAAGGAACAGGGAACGGCAATCAGCCCCAGCATTTT. Its translation is CASSQGTGNGNQPQHF.

This clonotype has a handful of counts. The chain combines TRBV5-1 with TRBJ2-7; D tentatively fits TRBD1 or TRBD2 (6 bases each). CDR1 SGHRS and CDR2 YFSETQ come from the germline V gene. There are 15 residues in the CDR3. Trimming shortened V by 6 bases and J by 2 bases, and 18 bases separated the two germline ends. The CDR3 here is CASKTSSGGAYEQYF. The CDR3 DNA follows: TGCGCCAGCAAGACGTCTTCCGGGGGCGCCTACGAGCAGTACTTC. Combining the CDR3 with reference TRBV5-1 and TRBJ2-7 gives the whole variable domain KAGVTQTPRYLIKTRGQQVTLSCSPISGHRSVSWYQQTPGQGLQFLFEYFSETQRNKGNFPGRFSGRQFSNSRSEMNVSTLELGDSALYLCASKTSSGGAYEQYFGPGTRLTVT.

The rearrangement links TRBV29-1 to TRBJ2-4; unclear D gene. The DNA end is more similar to TRBJ2-7, so the J call may be wrong. The CDR3 contains 14 residues. Germline CDR1 is SQVTM and CDR2 is ANQGSEA. This CDR3 reads CSVEVGSKASEQYF. DNA of the CDR3: TGCAGCGTTGAAGTCGGCTCTAAGGCCTCCGAGCAGTACTTC.

CDR3 residues: CASSWSMETEQETQYF. For the CDR3, the DNA is TGTGCCAGCAGTTGGAGCATGGAGACAGAACAAGAGACCCAGTACTTC. The V gene is TRBV6-6, the J gene TRBJ2-5; a weak D match, TRBD1 (5 bases). Germline V CDR1 and CDR2: MNHNY, SVGAGI (reference sequence). The CDR3 runs 16 residues. Between the trimmed V and J ends, which lost 4 bases and 2 bases, there was a span of 17 bases.

This clonotype occurred many times. The genes are TRBV25-1 and TRBJ2-5; 7 positions match TRBD2. With V trimmed by 2 bases and J by 4 bases, 4 bases remained unmatched. CDR3 size: 14 residues. Germline CDR1 MGHDK, CDR2 SYGVNS. The CDR3 coding sequence is TGTGCCAGCAGTGAAGGAGCGGGAAGAGAGACCCAGTACTTC. Translation gives CASSEGAGRETQYF.

This clonotype has a handful of counts. The V gene is TRBV28, the J gene TRBJ2-7; tentatively, D is TRBD2 (5 bases). V was cut by 3 bases and J by 2 bases, with 17 bases left in between. Germline V gene data show CDR1 as MDHEN and CDR2 as SYDVKM. The CDR3 length is 16 residues. As DNA, the CDR3 is TGTGCCAGCAGTTTCCGCTTGTCGGAGGCCCCCTACGAGCAGTACTTC. It is translated as CASSFRLSEAPYEQYF.

To note about this clonotype: An end of the junction does not agree with germline; a read error may underlie this. The chain carries TRBV12-3 or TRBV12-4 and TRBJ2-5; 8 nucleotides align to TRBD1. There are 15 residues in the CDR3. The CDR3 is CASSHRQGWQETRYF. The DNA of the CDR3 is TGTGCCAGCAGCCATAGACAGGGGTGGCAAGAGACCCGGTACTTC.

This clonotype was counted between two and nine times. The genes are TRBV7-9 and TRBJ1-2; weak D call: TRBD1 (5 bases). The ends were cut back, 2 bases at V and 4 bases at J, with 14 bases in the middle. Germline V CDR1 and CDR2: SEHNR, FQNEAQ (reference sequence). The CDR3 totals 15 residues. The CDR3 DNA is TGTGCCAGCAGCTTAAAGACGCAGGGCTTCTATGGCTACACCTTC. Translation: CASSLKTQGFYGYTF.

The chain has TRBV7-3 and TRBJ2-7; maybe TRBD2 (5 bases). The germline CDR1 and CDR2 sequences are SGHTA and FQGTGA. The CDR3 is made up of 13 amino acids. V lost 5 bases and J lost 4, with 12 bases in between. The CDR3: CASSPDSYYEQYF. The CDR3 nucleotides are TGTGCCAGCAGCCCGGACTCTTATTACGAGCAGTACTTC.

Here the CDR3 DNA reads TGCGCCAGCAGCTTAGGACAGGGGGCGGGAAATTCACCCCTCCACTTT. This translates into CASSLGQGAGNSPLHF. The gene calls are TRBV5-1 and TRBJ1-6, with 11 bases lining up with TRBD1. Trimming removed 2 bases from V and 7 bases from J; junction bases left unmatched: 5. This CDR3 region has 16 residues. CDR1 and CDR2 (germline): SGHRS, YFSETQ.

V and J are TRBV24-1 and TRBJ1-2; D uncertain. The CDR3 length is 13 residues. Germline V gene data show CDR1 as KGHDR and CDR2 as SFDVKD. Trimming shortened V by 3 bases and J by 6 bases, and 10 bases separated the two germline ends. The chain's CDR3 is CATSDRGDHGYTF. CDR3 DNA: TGTGCCACCAGTGATCGGGGAGACCATGGCTACACCTTC.

This clonotype has just a few counts. This sequence joins TRBV7-9 and TRBJ2-5; 9 bases are shared with TRBD1. The V and J ends lost 0 bases and 4 bases, in that order; junction bases with no gene match: 9. Germline V gives CDR1 SEHNR, CDR2 FQNEAQ (reference sequence). CDR3 length: 17 residues. CDR3 region: CASSLARTGEDGETQYF. Here the CDR3 DNA reads TGTGCCAGCAGCTTAGCCCGGACAGGGGAAGATGGAGAGACCCAGTACTTC.